Following are 28 T cell receptor beta chains from one sample sequenced in a study of spatial heterogeneity in lung cancer. These TCRs' antigens remain unknown. Study observations and caveats: The study found that expanded intratumoral alpha and beta TCR counts tracked tumor mutation counts.

TCRdb reprocessed the 5' RACE reads with MiXCR, giving one entry per CDR3 protein. This sample has 9,100 or so distinct CDR3 sequences, with approximately 49% found just once. Time point described: sample taken at primary tumor resection. This material consisted of lung tumor tissue, taken at surgery. These TCRs come from a female donor with early-stage non-small cell lung cancer.

There are a few counts of this clonotype. The gene calls are TRBV6-2 or TRBV6-3 and TRBJ2-1, with 7 bases identical to TRBD2. Per germline, CDR1 MNHEY and CDR2 SVGEGT. V gave up 2 bases and J gave up 4 bases; unmatched junction bases: 5. The CDR3 length is 15 residues. The CDR3 here is CASSYATSPYNEQFF. The DNA for the CDR3 is TGTGCCAGCAGTTACGCGACTAGCCCGTACAATGAGCAGTTCTTC.

V usage is TRBV12-3 or TRBV12-4 and J usage is TRBJ1-5; D gene unclear. The CDR3 runs 14 residues. Trimming removed 3 bases from V and 4 bases from J, with 10 bases in between. The CDR3 DNA follows: TGTGCCAGCAGTTTGGTTGGGCCTAATCAGCCCCAGCATTTT. It codes for CASSLVGPNQPQHF.

On this clonotype itself: An end of the junction does not agree with germline; a read error may underlie this. V gene TRBV7-9 combines with J gene TRBJ1-5; D remains ambiguous. CDR3 size: 13 residues. Looked up from germline, CDR1 is SEHNR and CDR2 is FQNEAQ (reference sequence). The CDR3 protein is CASSRLWNQPQQF. As DNA, the CDR3 is TGTGCCAGCAGCCGCCTGTGGAATCAGCCCCAGCAATTT. Complete variable domain (other parts from reference TRBV7-9 and TRBJ1-5): DTGVSQNPRHKITKRGQNVTFRCDPISEHNRLYWYRQTLGQGPEFLTYFQNEAQLEKSRLLSDRFSAERPKGSFSTLEIQRTEQGDSAMYLCASSRLWNQPQQFGDGTRLSIL.

The CDR3 loop is CASSLFRDTEAFF. The CDR3 DNA reads as TGTGCCAGCAGTTTATTCAGGGACACTGAAGCTTTCTTT. The chain combines TRBV27 with TRBJ1-1; tentative D call: TRBD1 (5 bases). V was shortened by 1 base and J by 3 bases, with 6 bases between the two germline ends. Looked up from germline, CDR1 is MNHEY and CDR2 is SMNVEV (reference sequence). This CDR3 contains 13 residues.

The rearrangement uses TRBV7-2 and TRBJ1-1; 9 nucleotides agree with TRBD1. Germline V lookup: CDR1 SGHTA, CDR2 FQGNSA. This CDR3 is 15 amino acids long. The junction had 4 bases not matched to a gene; V was cut back by 5 bases and J by 0 bases. DNA of the CDR3: TGTGCCAGCAGCCCTGGACAGGGGATGAACACTGAAGCTTTCTTT. Translating gives CASSPGQGMNTEAFF.

The rearrangement uses TRBV20-1 and TRBJ1-5; D is possibly TRBD1 (5 bases). The ends were cut back, 6 bases at V and 0 bases at J, with 9 bases in the middle. This CDR3 region has 13 residues. In germline, CDR1 is DFQATT, CDR2 SNEGSKA (reference sequence). The CDR3 nucleotides read TGCAGTGCATTGGGGCATAGCAATCAGCCCCAGCATTTT. Translation: CSALGHSNQPQHF.

On this clonotype itself: Relative to the germline gene, one junction end is altered; a read error may explain this. This chain links TRBV12-3 or TRBV12-4 with TRBJ1-3; the D gene is possibly TRBD1 (5 bases). The CDR3 is 14 residues long. DNA for the CDR3: TGTGCCAGCAGCCATCAGGGTAGCATAAACACCTTATATTTT. It is translated as CASSHQGSINTLYF.

J is TRBJ2-3 and V is TRBV18, with D unclear. Between the trimmed V and J ends, which lost 6 bases and 1 base, there was a span of 14 bases. CDR3 length: 15 residues. CDR1 and CDR2 (germline): KGHSH, LQKENI. The CDR3 sequence: CASSLSPEGTDTQYF. CDR3 bases: TGTGCCAGCTCCCTTTCCCCGGAAGGCACAGATACGCAGTATTTT.

The CDR3 is CASSARSGYNEQFF. CDR3 nucleotide sequence: TGTGCCAGCAGCGCAAGGTCAGGTTACAATGAGCAGTTCTTC. V gene TRBV11-2 combines with J gene TRBJ2-1; D uncertain. The V end lost 5 bases, the J end lost 4 bases, and 12 bases lay between the germline ends. The length of the CDR3 is 14 residues. Germline-derived CDR1 and CDR2 are SGHAT and FQNNGV.

This clonotype was counted only a few times. This chain connects TRBV20-1 to TRBJ2-2; D is ambiguous. Trimming pared 3 bases from V and 2 bases from J, leaving 7 bases between. Germline CDR1 DFQATT, CDR2 SNEGSKA (reference sequence). There are 13 residues in the CDR3. The CDR3 DNA is TGCAGTGCTAGGTCTGTCAACACCGGGGAGCTGTTTTTT. This translates into CSARSVNTGELFF.

This chain links TRBV18 with TRBJ2-6; D possibly corresponds to TRBD2 (5 bases). Per the germline V gene, CDR1 is KGHSH and CDR2 is LQKENI. CDR3 size: 19 residues. V lost 4 bases, J lost 0 bases, and 19 bases lay in between. Written as DNA, the CDR3 is TGTGCCAGCTCACTTGGACTGCTTAAGACGAGCTCTGGGGCCAACGTCCTGACTTTC. This codes for CASSLGLLKTSSGANVLTF.

The V and J genes are TRBV6-5 and TRBJ1-2; D unresolved. The CDR3 spans 13 residues. V lost 8 bases and J 8 bases, leaving 18 bases between the germline ends. Germline CDR1 and CDR2: MNHEY and SVGAGI. The CDR3 DNA reads TGTGCCAGCTTCACGACGGCCCTCGGGGGCTACACCTTC. It codes for CASFTTALGGYTF.

The rearrangement links TRBV6-1 to TRBJ2-3, with D perhaps matching TRBD2 (5 bases). The CDR3 is made up of 16 amino acids. Germline V gives CDR1 MNHNS, CDR2 SASEGT. Trimming cost V 2 bases and J 0 bases, with 12 bases left between them. CDR3 nucleotides: TGTGCCAGCAGTGAAAACCGGGGTATGAGCACAGATACGCAGTATTTT. Translated, it gives CASSENRGMSTDTQYF.

V is TRBV3-1 and J is TRBJ2-4; either TRBD1 or TRBD2 may fit D (5 bases each). Trimming stripped 3 bases from V and 7 bases from J, with 10 bases between. Germline lookup yields CDR1 LGHDT and CDR2 YNNKEL (reference sequence). CDR3 length: 13 residues. This CDR3 reads CASSQRDQNIQYF. The DNA of the CDR3 is TGTGCCAGCAGCCAGAGGGACCAGAACATTCAGTACTTC.

The rearrangement joins TRBV12-3 or TRBV12-4 to TRBJ2-2, with a possible D match to TRBD2 (6 bases). This CDR3 contains 15 residues. V lost 7 bases, J lost 3 bases, and 15 bases lay in between. CDR3: CASIERGYDTGELFF. For the CDR3, the DNA is TGTGCCAGCATTGAACGGGGGTACGACACCGGGGAGCTGTTTTTT.

This clonotype occurred once. V usage is TRBV24-1 and J usage is TRBJ1-6; D possibly corresponds to TRBD1 (6 bases). V was pared by 9 bases and J by 11 bases, with 13 bases between. This CDR3 is 12 amino acids long. Looked up from germline, CDR1 is KGHDR and CDR2 is SFDVKD. The DNA for the CDR3 is TGTGCCACCTCGGGGGCCGTCGCACCCCTCCACTTT. Translation: CATSGAVAPLHF.

The CDR3: CSARVRQPQHF. The CDR3 DNA is TGCAGTGCTAGAGTGAGGCAGCCCCAGCATTTT. The V gene is TRBV20-1, the J gene TRBJ1-5; D ambiguous. V was clipped by 1 base and J by 7 bases, with 5 bases between them. CDR3 length: 11 amino acids. The V gene's germline CDR1 is DFQATT and CDR2 SNEGSKA (reference sequence).

The chain carries TRBV6-5 and TRBJ2-1, with D perhaps being TRBD1 or TRBD2 (6 bases each). The V end was cut by 2 bases, the J end by 5 bases, with 13 bases between. This CDR3 is built from 15 residues. Per the germline V gene, CDR1 is MNHEY and CDR2 is SVGAGI. The CDR3 here is CASSYPEGGHNEQFF. As DNA, the CDR3 is TGTGCCAGCAGTTACCCGGAGGGGGGCCACAATGAGCAGTTCTTC.

The chain carries TRBV11-2 and TRBJ2-1; the D gene is possibly TRBD1 (5 bases). V was cut by 5 bases and J by 7 bases, with 12 bases left in between. The CDR3 consists of 13 residues. In germline, CDR1 is SGHAT, CDR2 FQNNGV. Here the CDR3 reads CASSQGFKNEQFF. The CDR3 DNA reads as TGTGCCAGCAGCCAGGGTTTTAAGAATGAGCAGTTCTTC.

The rearrangement joins TRBV2 to TRBJ1-2, with a tentative D call TRBD1 (6 bases). V dropped 4 bases and J dropped 7 bases, with 10 bases sitting between them. CDR1 and CDR2 from the germline V gene are SNHLY and FYNNEI. CDR3 length equals 12 residues. CDR3 sequence: CASSAQGTGYTF. CDR3 coding DNA: TGTGCCAGCAGTGCCCAGGGGACTGGCTACACCTTC.

J is TRBJ1-2 and V is TRBV6-2 or TRBV6-3, with D tentatively TRBD1 (5 bases). CDR3 length: 12 residues. Germline assignment: CDR1 MNHEY and CDR2 SVGEGT. V gave up 2 bases and J gave up 7 bases, with 8 bases separating them. This chain's CDR3 is CASSYRGSGYTF. Written as DNA, the CDR3 is TGTGCCAGCAGTTACAGGGGCAGTGGCTACACCTTC.

The chain uses TRBV6-5 and TRBJ2-2; TRBD1 matches at 11 bases. The CDR3 loop spans 15 amino acids. The germline CDR1 and CDR2 sequences are MNHEY and SVGAGI. J was trimmed by 5 bases and V by 6 bases; bases with no gene match: 5. The CDR3 DNA reads as TGTGCCAGCAGGCTACGGGACAGGGGGACCGGGGAGCTGTTTTTT. It translates to CASRLRDRGTGELFF.

This clonotype was seen a handful of times. V and J are TRBV7-9 and TRBJ2-5; weak D call: TRBD2 (5 bases). V was cut by 0 bases and J by 7 bases, with 12 bases left in between. The length of the CDR3 is 14 residues. Germline-derived CDR1 and CDR2 are SEHNR and FQNEAQ (reference sequence). CDR3 residues: CASSLAREFGTQYF. The DNA of the CDR3 is TGTGCCAGCAGCTTAGCCCGGGAATTTGGGACCCAGTACTTC.

The chain recombines TRBV5-1 with TRBJ2-5, with D unresolved. V was trimmed by 1 base and J by 5 bases, leaving 15 bases between them. The CDR3 consists of 15 residues. CDR1 is SGHRS and CDR2 is YFSETQ in the germline V gene. The CDR3 DNA is TGCGCCAGCAGCTTGAGGGCCCCAACCGGGGAGACCCAGTACTTC. Translation: CASSLRAPTGETQYF.

The rearrangement joins TRBV20-1 to TRBJ2-3; D is unclear. CDR3 size: 14 residues. The V gene lost 6 bases and the J gene lost 5 bases, with 18 bases spanning the gap. The germline V gene encodes CDR1 DFQATT and CDR2 SNEGSKA (reference sequence). In nucleotides, the CDR3 is TGCAGTGCCCCTGAGAGGCAACTCCTAGATACGCAGTATTTT. It yields the protein CSAPERQLLDTQYF.

The V and J genes are TRBV29-1 and TRBJ2-1; 8 bases align to TRBD1. Germline V gene sequence: CDR1 SQVTM, CDR2 ANQGSEA. Trimming at V came to 6 bases and at J to 0 bases, leaving 7 bases not matched to a gene. There are 15 residues in the CDR3. This CDR3 is CSVLGQGRSYNEQFF. CDR3 sequence (DNA): TGCAGCGTACTTGGACAGGGCCGCTCCTACAATGAGCAGTTCTTC.

This sequence joins TRBV6-5 and TRBJ1-6; 9 bases match TRBD1. This CDR3 comprises 15 residues. The V segment lost 2 bases and the J segment 7 bases; nucleotides outside the gene matches: 3. The germline CDR1 and CDR2 sequences are MNHEY and SVGAGI. CDR3 protein: CASSYGTGSNSPLHF. The CDR3 DNA follows: TGTGCCAGCAGTTACGGGACAGGGAGCAATTCACCCCTCCACTTT.

The chain couples TRBV28 to TRBJ1-6; D is unclear. Germline V CDR1 and CDR2: MDHEN, SYDVKM. This CDR3 is 14 amino acids long. Trimming shortened V by 6 bases and J by 7 bases, and 13 bases separated the two germline ends. CDR3 sequence: CASSTQPGNSPLHF. DNA for the CDR3: TGTGCCAGCAGCACTCAACCTGGGAATTCACCCCTCCACTTT.